This passage covers 2 T cell receptor beta chains from one sample sequenced in a study of OX40 agonist ivuxolimab in advanced cancers. Measured with immunoSEQ multiplex PCR; TCRdb has only the in-frame clones, and not every one. The sample consists of about 24,000 clones, around 78% of them appearing once. The sequenced sample was CD4+ or CD8+ T cells sorted from blood, obtained in a trial of the OX40 agonist ivuxolimab. These receptors were collected from an adult with an advanced solid tumor such as melanoma, head and neck, liver or kidney cancer.

This chain connects TRBV7-8 to TRBJ2-6; 10 bases agree with TRBD1. V was pared by 2 bases and J by 0 bases, with 13 bases of the junction left unmatched. The germline V gene encodes CDR1 SGHVS and CDR2 FQNEAQ. The CDR3 runs 21 residues. The CDR3 region has the DNA TGTGCCAGCAGCTTATGGGGGACAGGGGCCCGGCCAAGCTCTGGGGCCAACGTCCTGACTTTC. Translating it yields CASSLWGTGARPSSGANVLTF.

The genes are TRBV19 and TRBJ2-1; D is tentatively TRBD1 or TRBD2 (6 bases each). The CDR3 has 14 residues. V lost 1 base, J lost 7 bases, and 11 bases lay in between. Per the germline V gene, CDR1 is LNHDA and CDR2 is SQIVND (reference sequence). CDR3: CASSIAGARNEQFF. CDR3 in DNA: TGTGCCAGTAGTATAGCGGGGGCACGTAATGAGCAGTTCTTC.